The 22 T cell receptor beta chains below come from one sample, sequenced in a study of identical twins. TCRdb reprocessed the 5' RACE reads with MiXCR, giving one entry per CDR3 protein. The profile covers hundreds of thousands of distinct CDR3 sequences, with 9% to 15% appearing a single time and 7.2% taken by the ten largest. A further study also used this sample, focusing on yellow fever vaccine responses in identical twins.

The material sequenced was CD8+ T cells sorted from blood. These receptors came from a woman between 18 and 30 years old in good health.

The CDR3 loop is CASQGPEETQYF. In DNA, the CDR3 is TGTGCCAGCCAGGGACCAGAAGAGACCCAGTACTTC. This chain links TRBV7-9 with TRBJ2-5, with D perhaps assigned TRBD1 or TRBD2 (5 bases each). The ends were cut back, 8 bases at V and 3 bases at J, with 10 bases in the middle. Germline loops: CDR1 SEHNR, CDR2 FQNEAQ (reference sequence). The CDR3 is 12 amino acids.

The V gene is TRBV28, the J gene TRBJ2-7, with D tentatively TRBD1 or TRBD2 (5 bases each). There are 14 residues in the CDR3. V was trimmed by 3 bases and J by 4 bases, leaving 13 bases between them. Germline-derived CDR1 and CDR2 are MDHEN and SYDVKM. This chain's CDR3 is CASSLSRGTYEQYV. CDR3 coding DNA: TGTGCCAGCAGTTTGTCGAGGGGTACGTACGAGCAGTACGTC.

In its sample, this clonotype was seen a few times. The chain couples TRBV2 to TRBJ2-3; 9 bases align to TRBD2. The J segment lost 7 bases and the V segment lost 7 bases, leaving 12 bases of the junction unmatched. CDR3 length: 15 residues. The germline CDR1 and CDR2 sequences are SNHLY and FYNNEI. CDR3 bases: TGTGCCAGCATCGCCTCGGTATCTAGCGGGAATACGCAGTATTTT. This gives the protein CASIASVSSGNTQYF. Full variable domain (remainder filled in from reference TRBV2 and TRBJ2-3): EPEVTQTPSHQVTQMGQEVILRCVPISNHLYFYWYRQILGQKVEFLVSFYNNEISEKSEIFDDQFSVERPDGSNFTLKIRSTKLEDSAMYFCASIASVSSGNTQYFGPGTRLTVL.

The V call is TRBV6-2 or TRBV6-3, the J call TRBJ1-4; D is unclear. The V end was cut by 5 bases, the J end by 5 bases, with 15 bases between. Germline V lookup: CDR1 MNHEY, CDR2 SVGEGT. CDR3 length: 15 amino acids. CDR3: CASSQAGSSNEKLFF. The CDR3 DNA reads TGTGCCAGCAGTCAGGCCGGGTCATCCAATGAAAAACTGTTTTTT.

The sample holds many counts of this clonotype. The rearrangement links TRBV4-1 to TRBJ2-2; the match to TRBD1 covers 10 bases. Trimming cost V 7 bases and J 4 bases; bases outside gene matches: 6. This CDR3 is 15 amino acids long. CDR1 is MGHRA and CDR2 is YSYEKL in the germline V gene. The DNA of the CDR3 is TGCGCCAGCAACGGGGGACAGGGGTCCACCGGGGAGCTGTTTTTT. Translated: CASNGGQGSTGELFF.

The chain joins TRBV7-9 to TRBJ1-3, with D hard to call. V dropped 5 bases and J dropped 1 base, with 12 bases sitting between them. Germline-derived CDR1 and CDR2 are SEHNR and FQNEAQ (reference sequence). There are 15 residues in the CDR3. The CDR3 DNA is TGTGCCAGCAGCCGGCCGGGAGGGTCTGGAAACACCATATATTTT. The encoded protein is CASSRPGGSGNTIYF.

This clonotype came up a few times. V is TRBV6-1 and J is TRBJ1-2; no reliable D call. CDR3 length equals 17 residues. Germline V gene data show CDR1 as MNHNS and CDR2 as SASEGT. V was cut by 2 bases and J by 4 bases, with 20 bases left in between. The CDR3 here is CASSEYVVDNRGYGYTF. Written as DNA, the CDR3 is TGTGCCAGCAGTGAATACGTCGTGGATAATCGAGGCTATGGCTACACCTTC.

The chain uses TRBV7-9 and TRBJ2-7; D gene uncertain. The V gene's germline CDR1 is SEHNR and CDR2 FQNEAQ (reference sequence). With 1 base removed from V and 3 bases from J, the gap between germline ends came to 4 bases. The CDR3 spans 12 residues. CDR3 nucleotide sequence: TGTGCCAGCAGCTTAGAACACTACGAGCAGTACGTC. Translated, it gives CASSLEHYEQYV.

In regard to this clonotype: The final CDR3 position lacks the conserved phenylalanine or tryptophan, pointing to a likely read error. The chain uses TRBV7-2 and TRBJ2-1; D gene ambiguous. The V end was cut by 7 bases, the J end by 1 base, with 5 bases between. The CDR3 contains 12 residues. Per the germline V gene, CDR1 is SGHTA and CDR2 is FQGNSA. CDR3 DNA: TGTGCCAGCACCGATTCCTACAATGAGCAGTTCTCC. Its protein is CASTDSYNEQFS.

This clonotype was found many times. The chain joins TRBV11-1 to TRBJ2-4; D might be TRBD1 or TRBD2, each matching 5 bases. This CDR3 comprises 18 residues. V was trimmed by 0 bases and J by 2 bases, leaving 17 bases between them. The germline CDR1 and CDR2 sequences are SGHAT and FQDESV (reference sequence). CDR3 protein: CASSLADTAGTSKNIQYF. In DNA form, the CDR3 reads TGTGCCAGCAGCTTAGCGGATACGGCAGGGACGTCCAAAAACATTCAGTACTTC.

The rearrangement uses TRBV7-9 and TRBJ2-2, with unresolved D. V lost 4 bases to trimming and J lost 1 base, with 13 bases between them. CDR1 is SEHNR and CDR2 is FQNEAQ in the germline V gene (reference sequence). The CDR3 sequence is 16 residues long. This CDR3 reads CASSSIVWRNTGELFF. The CDR3 nucleotides read TGTGCCAGCAGCTCTATTGTATGGAGGAACACCGGGGAGCTGTTTTTT.

In its sample, this clonotype was seen a few times. V gene TRBV12-3 or TRBV12-4 combines with J gene TRBJ1-1, with D uncertain. The CDR3 is 12 residues long. The ends were cut back, 0 bases at V and 7 bases at J, with 6 bases in the middle. For the CDR3, the DNA is TGTGCCAGCAGTTTAGCTCTTGGTGAAGCTTTCTTT. This encodes CASSLALGEAFF.

The sample holds a few counts of this clonotype. J is TRBJ2-2 and V is TRBV9, with TRBD2 matching 11 bases. The CDR3 has 16 residues. Trimming took 3 bases from V and 1 from J; bases not matched to a gene: 2. Germline lookup yields CDR1 SGDLS and CDR2 YYNGEE. The CDR3 region is CASSAGTSGNTGELFF. CDR3 nucleotide sequence: TGTGCCAGCAGCGCCGGGACTAGCGGGAACACCGGGGAGCTGTTTTTT.

The chain recombines TRBV12-3 or TRBV12-4 with TRBJ2-3; 11 bases map to TRBD2. The junction had 9 bases not matched to a gene; V was cut back by 8 bases and J by 5 bases. The CDR3 totals 15 residues. The DNA for the CDR3 is TGTGCCAGCCCACCTAGCGGGGGGTGGGGAGATACGCAGTATTTT. Translated: CASPPSGGWGDTQYF.

The chain employs TRBV7-9 and TRBJ2-5; TRBD1 or TRBD2 may be the D gene (6 bases each). CDR3 length: 12 amino acids. V was clipped by 4 bases and J by 5 bases, with 8 bases between them. Per the germline V gene, CDR1 is SEHNR and CDR2 is FQNEAQ (reference sequence). The CDR3 loop reads CASSSGAETQYF. The CDR3 DNA follows: TGTGCCAGCAGCTCGGGGGCGGAGACCCAGTACTTC.

The genes are TRBV12-3 or TRBV12-4 and TRBJ2-1, with 14 positions matching TRBD2. The CDR3 contains 20 residues. The J segment lost 4 bases and the V segment lost 2 bases, leaving 13 bases of the junction unmatched. The CDR3: CASSLRTSGRRVYVYNEQFF. The CDR3 DNA follows: TGTGCCAGCAGTTTAAGGACTAGCGGGAGGAGGGTCTACGTTTACAATGAGCAGTTCTTC.

This clonotype was picked up a small number of times. V and J are TRBV6-1 and TRBJ2-7; D could derive from TRBD1 or TRBD2 (5 bases each). Trimming stripped 0 bases from V and 4 bases from J, with 22 bases between. The CDR3 runs to 18 residues. Germline values: CDR1 MNHNS, CDR2 SASEGT. This CDR3 is CASSEALLGLQGFYEQYV. Here the CDR3 DNA reads TGTGCCAGCAGTGAAGCGCTTCTTGGACTCCAGGGCTTTTACGAGCAGTACGTC.

The gene calls are TRBV24-1 and TRBJ2-2, with 13 nucleotides matching TRBD2. Trimming removed 6 bases from V and 6 bases from J; junction bases left unmatched: 3. The germline V gene has CDR1 KGHDR and CDR2 SFDVKD. The CDR3 is made up of 15 amino acids. The CDR3 loop is CATSWGLAGPGELFF. The CDR3 bases are TGTGCCACCAGTTGGGGACTAGCGGGACCCGGGGAGCTGTTTTTT.

The chain recombines TRBV7-6 with TRBJ2-1, with 10 bases aligning to TRBD2. The CDR3 is 16 amino acids. The germline CDR1 and CDR2 sequences are SGHVS and FNYEAQ. J was trimmed by 6 bases and V by 7 bases; bases with no gene match: 12. CDR3 loop: CASIPTGLALPNEQFF. In DNA, the CDR3 is TGTGCCAGCATCCCAACGGGACTAGCGTTACCCAATGAGCAGTTCTTC.

This clonotype was seen more than once but under ten times. The rearrangement uses TRBV29-1 and TRBJ2-7; the match to TRBD2 covers 8 bases. Trimming took 4 bases from V and 0 from J; bases not matched to a gene: 5. Per germline, CDR1 SQVTM and CDR2 ANQGSEA. CDR3 length: 14 amino acids. CDR3 in amino acids: CSVGPSGSSYEQYF. CDR3 in DNA: TGCAGCGTTGGGCCGAGCGGGAGCTCCTACGAGCAGTACTTC.

This clonotype occurred a few times. The chain links TRBV20-1 to TRBJ2-3; 8 nucleotides align to TRBD1. This CDR3 spans 14 amino acids. Germline V gene sequence: CDR1 DFQATT, CDR2 SNEGSKA (reference sequence). The J segment lost 0 bases and the V segment lost 6 bases, leaving 5 bases of the junction unmatched. CDR3 coding DNA: TGCAGTGCAACCGGGACAGGAAGCACAGATACGCAGTATTTT. As protein: CSATGTGSTDTQYF.

The sample holds a few counts of this clonotype. The chain combines TRBV27 with TRBJ2-5; a weak D match, TRBD2 (6 bases). Deletions cut 1 base from V and 3 bases from J, with 15 bases between. Looked up from germline, CDR1 is MNHEY and CDR2 is SMNVEV (reference sequence). The length of the CDR3 is 16 residues. The CDR3 spells CASSLYFGGGKETQYF. In DNA, the CDR3 is TGTGCCAGCAGTTTATATTTCGGGGGTGGGAAAGAGACCCAGTACTTC.